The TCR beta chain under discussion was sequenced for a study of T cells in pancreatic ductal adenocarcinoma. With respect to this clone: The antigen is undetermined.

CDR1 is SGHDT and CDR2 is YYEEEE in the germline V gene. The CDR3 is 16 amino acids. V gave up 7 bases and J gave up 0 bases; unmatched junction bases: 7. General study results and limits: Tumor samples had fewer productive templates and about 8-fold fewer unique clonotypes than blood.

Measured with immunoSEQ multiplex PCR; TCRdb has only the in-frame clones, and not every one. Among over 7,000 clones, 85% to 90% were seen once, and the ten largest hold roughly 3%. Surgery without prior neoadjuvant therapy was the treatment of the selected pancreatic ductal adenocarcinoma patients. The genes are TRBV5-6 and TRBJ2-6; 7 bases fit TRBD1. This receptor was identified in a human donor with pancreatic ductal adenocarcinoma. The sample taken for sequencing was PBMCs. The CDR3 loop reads CASYRGRVSGANVLTF. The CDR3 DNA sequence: TGTGCCAGCTACAGGGGCCGGGTCTCTGGGGCCAACGTCCTGACTTTC. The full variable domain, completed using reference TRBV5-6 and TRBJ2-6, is DAGVTQSPTHLIKTRGQQVTLRCSPKSGHDTVSWYQQALGQGPQFIFQYYEEEERQRGNFPDRFSGHQFPNYSSELNVNALLLGDSALYLCASYRGRVSGANVLTFGAGSRLTVL.